The T cell receptor beta chain described here comes from a study of neurological immune-mediated disorders. Synthesis of cDNA was carried out by template-switch 5'RACE. The reaction used 10-nucleotide random UMIs. MiXCR, applied by TCRdb to the 5' RACE reads, yields one record per CDR3 protein. There are tens of thousands of distinct CDR3 sequences in the sample; about 25% occur only once, and 20% to 30% lies in the top ten. Study findings and constraints: HTLV-1-associated myelopathy showed the most TCR clonal expansion; multiple sclerosis the least, below healthy controls.

This clonotype was found a few times. Its specificity is unknown. The CDR3 loop spans 14 amino acids. Between the trimmed V and J ends, which lost 2 bases and 1 base, there was a span of 9 bases. The germline V gene encodes CDR1 SGHRS and CDR2 YFSETQ. Healthy control samples came from blood bank volunteers in Maryland, USA. The unsorted libraries were generated from a total of 2 million PBMCs, which had been stored in RNAlater at -80 C. The chain uses TRBV5-1 and TRBJ2-5; possibly TRBD2 for D (5 bases). The sequence derives from a woman in her 70s in good health. The specimen sequenced was PBMCs. In DNA form, the CDR3 reads TGCGCCAGCAGCTTCGGAGGAGGCCAAGAGACCCAGTACTTC. Translation gives CASSFGGGQETQYF.